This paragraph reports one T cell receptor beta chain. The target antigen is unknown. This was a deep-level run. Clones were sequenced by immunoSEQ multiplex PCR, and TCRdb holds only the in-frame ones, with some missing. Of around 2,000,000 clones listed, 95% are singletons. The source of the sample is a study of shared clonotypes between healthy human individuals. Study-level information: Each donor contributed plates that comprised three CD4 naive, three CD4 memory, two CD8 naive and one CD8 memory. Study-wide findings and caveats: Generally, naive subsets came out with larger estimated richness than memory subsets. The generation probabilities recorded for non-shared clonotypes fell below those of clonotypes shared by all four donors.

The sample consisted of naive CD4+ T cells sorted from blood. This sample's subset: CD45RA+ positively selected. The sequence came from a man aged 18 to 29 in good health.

DNA of the CDR3: TGTGCCAGCAGCTTAGAGGTGGGGACAAGTTTCTCCTACGAGCAGTACTTC. This translates into CASSLEVGTSFSYEQYF. J is TRBJ2-7 and V is TRBV11-2; D might be TRBD1 (6 bases). The germline gives CDR1 SGHAT, CDR2 FQNNGV. The CDR3 is 17 residues long. V lost 0 bases to trimming and J lost 0 bases, with 15 bases between them. The full variable domain, in which reference TRBV11-2 and TRBJ2-7 provide the parts outside the CDR3, is EAGVAQSPRYKIIEKRQSVAFWCNPISGHATLYWYQQILGQGPKLLIQFQNNGVVDDSQLPKDRFSAERLKGVDSTLKIQPAKLEDSAVYLCASSLEVGTSFSYEQYFGPGTRLTVT.